This T cell receptor beta chain is from a study of T cells in Graves' hyperthyroidism and ophthalmopathy. Study results and caveats: Ophthalmopathy was predicted by the model a median of roughly 6.6 months ahead of onset.

Pregnant or lactating patients were excluded, as were those with uncontrolled infection or other autoimmune disease. Diagnoses were established using clinical symptoms, serum thyroxine and TRAb, thyroid ultrasound and orbital computed tomography. This clonotype was observed many times. The antigen is not known. Amplified TCR beta CDR3 regions came from RNA transcripts. The HTBI primer set was used in a first-round RT-PCR of the TCR CDR3. TCRdb re-derived calls from the multiplex PCR reads in MiXCR, one entry per CDR3 protein. Of 250,000 to 300,000 distinct CDR3 sequences in the sample, 13% to 15% were seen once. Germline V gene data show CDR1 as MDHEN and CDR2 as SYDVKM. J gave up 0 bases and V 7 bases, and 2 bases lay outside the gene matches. The CDR3 spans 14 residues.

The TCR was taken from a woman in her thirties or forties with Graves' hyperthyroidism that later progressed to Graves' ophthalmopathy. The sample comprised blood. This chain uses TRBV28 with TRBJ1-3; 8 nucleotides match TRBD1. Here the CDR3 DNA reads TGTGCCAGCATCACAGGGGGCTCTGGAAACACCATATATTTT. Amino acid sequence: CASITGGSGNTIYF.